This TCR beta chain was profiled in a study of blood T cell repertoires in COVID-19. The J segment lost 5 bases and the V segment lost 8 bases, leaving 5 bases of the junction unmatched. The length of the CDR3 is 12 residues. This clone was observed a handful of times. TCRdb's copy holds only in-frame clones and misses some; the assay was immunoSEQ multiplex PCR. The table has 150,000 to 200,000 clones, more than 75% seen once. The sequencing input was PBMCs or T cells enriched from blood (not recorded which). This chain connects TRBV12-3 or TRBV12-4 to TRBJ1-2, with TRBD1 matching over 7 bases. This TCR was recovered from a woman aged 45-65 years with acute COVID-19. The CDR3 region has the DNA TGTGCCAGCGCGACAGGGAATTATGGCTACACCTTC. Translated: CASATGNYGYTF.